Listed below are T cell receptor beta chains from one sample, sequenced in a study of cytomegalovirus exposure and HLA in healthy donors. The repertoire was sequenced with immunoSEQ multiplex PCR; TCRdb's copy has only in-frame clones and lacks some. The table lists approximately 110,000 clones, more than 60% of them singletons. The sequenced sample consisted of PBMCs. The receptors shown here come from a woman aged 60-75 years in good health and CMV-seropositive. Each CDR3 is given with its conserved first and last residue. D genes are given only for firm matches. Expanded clones get a size class; other rows say once, few or many, or leave the size out.

size | D | J | V | DNA | CDR3
once | TRBD1 | TRBJ2-5 | TRBV4-1 | TGCGCCAGCAGCCAAGGGACAGGGGGTGTGGAGACCCAGTACTTC | CASSQGTGGVETQYF
- | TRBD1 | TRBJ1-6 | TRBV5-1 | TGCGCCAGCAGCTTGGAGGGTGGAGGGGGCCGGTCACCCCTCCACTTT | CASSLEGGGGRSPLHF
- | - | TRBJ1-6 | TRBV6-5 | TGTGCCAGCAGTTTAATATCAGGGTTCGGCAATTCACCCCTCCACTTT | CASSLISGFGNSPLHF
once | TRBD2 | TRBJ2-7 | TRBV6-5 | TGTGCCAGCAGTTATCAGCGGGAGCTTACCCCCTACGAGCAGTACTTC | CASSYQRELTPYEQYF
few | TRBD1 | TRBJ1-1 | TRBV6-7 | TGTGCCAGCAGTTACTCACAGGGGAAGAACACTGAAGCTTTCTTT | CASSYSQGKNTEAFF
- | - | TRBJ1-1 | TRBV19 | TGTGCCAGTAGAAACGAGGGACTTAACACTGAAGCTTTCTTT | CASRNEGLNTEAFF
- | TRBD1 | TRBJ2-7 | TRBV2 | TGTGCCAGCAGTTTACAGGGGGCGAACCACGAGCAGTACTTC | CASSLQGANHEQYF
- | - | TRBJ1-1 | TRBV5-6 | TGTGCCAGCAGCTTGGTTCAGGTCGGGATGAACACTGAAGCTTTCTTT | CASSLVQVGMNTEAFF
- | TRBD1 | TRBJ2-4 | TRBV5-1 | TGCGCCAGCAGCTCTCCCACAGGGGTTGAAAACATTCAGTACTTC | CASSSPTGVENIQYF
- | TRBD1 | TRBJ1-2 | TRBV6-5 | TGTGCCAGCAGACCAACAGGGGGTCTTGACTACACCTTC | CASRPTGGLDYTF
- | - | TRBJ2-1 | TRBV30 | TGTGCCTGGAACCGGGACTTCTACAATGAGCAGTTCTTC | CAWNRDFYNEQFF
- | TRBD1 | TRBJ2-7 | TRBV29-1 | TGCAGCGCTGATCGGGGACAGGGCTTATTCTACGAGCAGTACTTC | CSADRGQGLFYEQYF
few | - | TRBJ2-7 | TRBV25-1 | TGTGCCAGCAGTGATGCGGGGCTCTACGAGCAGTACTTC | CASSDAGLYEQYF
once | - | TRBJ1-2 | TRBV19 | TGTGCCAGTAGCCCAGGGGCCGGCTATGGCTACACCTTC | CASSPGAGYGYTF
- | TRBD1 | TRBJ2-2 | TRBV9 | TGTGCCAGCAGCGCCGCACAGGGGGCGAGCACCGGGGAGCTGTTTTTT | CASSAAQGASTGELFF
- | - | TRBJ2-3 | TRBV14 | TGTGCCAGCAGCCAGTGGTCCCGGGTTGATACAGATACGCAGTATTTT | CASSQWSRVDTDTQYF
- | TRBD2 | TRBJ2-2 | TRBV4-2 | TGTGCCAGCAGTTACGGGGGGGGAGGAACCGGGGAGCTGTTTTTT | CASSYGGGGTGELFF
- | - | TRBJ1-3 | TRBV9 | TGTGCCAGCAGCGTAGGGGGGGGGAGATTCTCTGGAAACACCATATATTTT | CASSVGGGRFSGNTIYF
- | - | TRBJ1-6 | TRBV6-6 | TGTGCCAGCAGTTACTCCCAGGTCCTAAATAATTCACCCCTCCACTTT | CASSYSQVLNNSPLHF
- | TRBD2 | TRBJ2-1 | TRBV5-1 | TGCGCCAGCAGCTCCGGGACTAGCGGGGGAGGCAATGAGCAGTTCTTC | CASSSGTSGGGNEQFF
few | - | TRBJ1-2 | TRBV2 | TGTGCCAGCAGTGAAGGGGGAACAGGGGGCTACACCTTC | CASSEGGTGGYTF
- | - | TRBJ1-5 | TRBV7-6 | TGTGCCAGCAGCCTGGGGGGGGTACAGCCCCAGCATTTT | CASSLGGVQPQHF
few | - | TRBJ1-5 | TRBV30 | TGTGCCTGGAGTGTCGGGCTTATCGGGGGGGCACGGCAGCCCCAGCATTTT | CAWSVGLIGGARQPQHF
once | - | TRBJ2-3 | TRBV30 | TGTGCCTGCCCGCGCGGGGGCCTACAGGATACGCAGTATTTT | CACPRGGLQDTQYF
- | TRBD1 | TRBJ2-5 | TRBV7-2 | TGTGCCAGCACCAGGGACAGGGGAGAGACCCAGTACTTC | CASTRDRGETQYF
once | - | TRBJ1-5 | TRBV5-4 | TGTGCCAGCAGCTTGGGCCTACCAGGGCCCCAGCATTTT | CASSLGLPGPQHF
- | - | TRBJ1-2 | TRBV18 | TGTGCCAGCTCACCACTTCCAGCGGGTTATGGCTACACCTTC | CASSPLPAGYGYTF
- | TRBD1 | TRBJ2-1 | TRBV7-9 | TGTGCCAGCAGCCCCCCCGGACAGGGCGCCACCAATGAGCAGTTCTTC | CASSPPGQGATNEQFF
- | - | TRBJ1-2 | TRBV5-4 | TGTGCCAGCAGCCAAGACACTTATGGCTACACCTTC | CASSQDTYGYTF
- | TRBD1 | TRBJ1-1 | TRBV6-1 | TGTGCCAGCAGCGTGACAGGGTCAAGCACTGAAGCTTTCTTT | CASSVTGSSTEAFF
- | - | TRBJ2-4 | TRBV7-2 | TGTGCCAGCAGCTTAGTTCCCGGGAGTACCGCCAAAAACATTCAGTACTTC | CASSLVPGSTAKNIQYF
- | - | TRBJ2-7 | TRBV7-2 | TGTGCCAGCAGCTTAGCCCAAGGTGCGGCCGAGCAGTACTTC | CASSLAQGAAEQYF
- | - | TRBJ1-5 | TRBV19 | TGTGCCAGTAGGGTAGGACAGTATAGCAATCAGCCCCAGCATTTT | CASRVGQYSNQPQHF
few | - | TRBJ2-7 | TRBV30 | TGTGCCTGGAGTGTACACGGCGGGTACGAGCAGTACTTC | CAWSVHGGYEQYF
- | - | TRBJ2-2 | TRBV11-3 | TGTGCCAGCAGCTTAGGAGTAGCGCAGAACACCGGGGAGCTGTTTTTT | CASSLGVAQNTGELFF
- | - | TRBJ2-6 | TRBV9 | TGTGCCAGCTCTACTGGGGCCAACGTCCTGACTTTC | CASSTGANVLTF
- | - | TRBJ1-2 | TRBV30 | TGTGCCTGGTATTTGGGAGGGGGTGCCTCACAATCGGGTGAGGGCTACACCTTC | CAWYLGGGASQSGEGYTF
- | TRBD1 | TRBJ1-5 | TRBV7-2 | TGTGCCAGCAGCCCAGGGACAGGTGATCAGCCCCAGCATTTT | CASSPGTGDQPQHF
- | TRBD2 | TRBJ2-7 | TRBV2 | TGTGCCAGCAGTGGTTTTAGCGGGATTTTCGAGCAGTACTTC | CASSGFSGIFEQYF
- | TRBD2 | TRBJ2-3 | TRBV4-3 | TGCGCCAGCAGCCAAGCCCCCGTGGGTAGCGGGAGGGCCACAGATACGCAGTATTTT | CASSQAPVGSGRATDTQYF
once | TRBD1 | TRBJ2-1 | TRBV10-3 | TGTGCCATCAGTGAGTCCCTACTCGCAGACCGGGACAGGGCCCAGGCAATCAATGAGCAGTTCTTC | CAISESLLADRDRAQAINEQFF
- | TRBD1 | TRBJ2-2 | TRBV7-7 | TGTGCCAGCAGCCTCCACTGGACAGGGGGCAACGGGGAGCTGTTTTTT | CASSLHWTGGNGELFF
- | - | TRBJ2-1 | TRBV30 | TGTGCCTGGGGACGGGGAACGACAAATGAGCAGTTCTTC | CAWGRGTTNEQFF